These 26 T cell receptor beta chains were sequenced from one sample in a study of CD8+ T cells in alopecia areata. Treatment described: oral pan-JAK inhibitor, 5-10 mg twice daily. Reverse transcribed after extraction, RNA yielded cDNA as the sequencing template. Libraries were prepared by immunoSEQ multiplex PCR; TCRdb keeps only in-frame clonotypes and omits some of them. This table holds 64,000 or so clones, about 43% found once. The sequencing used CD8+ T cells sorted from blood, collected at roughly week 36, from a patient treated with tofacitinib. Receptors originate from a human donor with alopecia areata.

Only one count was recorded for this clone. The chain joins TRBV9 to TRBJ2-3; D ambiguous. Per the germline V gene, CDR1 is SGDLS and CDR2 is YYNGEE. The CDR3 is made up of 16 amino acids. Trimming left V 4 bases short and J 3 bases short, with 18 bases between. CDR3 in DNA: TGTGCCAGCAGCTCTCCACCGGCGCGACCTACAGATACGCAGTATTTT. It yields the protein CASSSPPARPTDTQYF.

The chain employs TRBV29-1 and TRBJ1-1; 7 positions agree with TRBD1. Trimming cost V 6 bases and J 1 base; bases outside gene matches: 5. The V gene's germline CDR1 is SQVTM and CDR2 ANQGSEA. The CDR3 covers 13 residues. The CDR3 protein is CSVETGTNTEAFF. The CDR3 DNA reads TGCAGCGTCGAGACAGGGACGAACACTGAAGCTTTCTTT. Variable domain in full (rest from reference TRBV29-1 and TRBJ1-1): SAVISQKPSRDICQRGTSLTIQCQVDSQVTMMFWYRQQPGQSLTLIATANQGSEATYESGFVIDKFPISRPNLTFSTLTVSNMSPEDSSIYLCSVETGTNTEAFFGQGTRLTVV.

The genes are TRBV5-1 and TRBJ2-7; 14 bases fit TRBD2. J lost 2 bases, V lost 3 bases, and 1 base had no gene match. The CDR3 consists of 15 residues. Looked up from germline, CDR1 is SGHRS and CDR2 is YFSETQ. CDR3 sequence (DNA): TGCGCCAGCAGCTCGGGACTAGCGGGAGCCTACGAGCAGTACTTC. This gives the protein CASSSGLAGAYEQYF.

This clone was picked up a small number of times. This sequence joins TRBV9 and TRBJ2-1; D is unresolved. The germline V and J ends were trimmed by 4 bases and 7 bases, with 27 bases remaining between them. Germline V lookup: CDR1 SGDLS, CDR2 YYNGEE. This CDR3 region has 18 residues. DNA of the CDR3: TGTGCCAGCAGCCCCAGTGGTCGAGCGACCCTACCGGGTAATGAGCAGTTCTTC. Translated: CASSPSGRATLPGNEQFF.

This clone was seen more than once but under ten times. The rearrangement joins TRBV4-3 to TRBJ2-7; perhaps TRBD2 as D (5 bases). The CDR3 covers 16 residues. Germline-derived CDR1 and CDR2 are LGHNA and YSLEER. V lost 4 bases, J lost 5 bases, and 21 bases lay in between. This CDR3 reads CASSLLATRERNEQYF. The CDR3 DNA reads TGCGCCAGCAGCCTTCTTGCTACTCGGGAAAGGAACGAGCAGTACTTC.

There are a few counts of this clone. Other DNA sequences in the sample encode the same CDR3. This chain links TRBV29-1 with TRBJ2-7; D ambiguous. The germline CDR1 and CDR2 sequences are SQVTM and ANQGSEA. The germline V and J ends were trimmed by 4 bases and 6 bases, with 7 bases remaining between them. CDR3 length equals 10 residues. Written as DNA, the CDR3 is TGCAGCGTTGGCGGAAGCGAGCAGTACTTC. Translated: CSVGGSEQYF.

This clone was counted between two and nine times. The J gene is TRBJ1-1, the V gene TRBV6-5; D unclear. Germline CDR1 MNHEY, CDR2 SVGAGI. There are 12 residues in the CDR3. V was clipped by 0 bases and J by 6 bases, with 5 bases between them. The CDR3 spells CASSYSGSEAFF. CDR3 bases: TGTGCCAGCAGTTACTCCGGGTCTGAAGCTTTCTTT.

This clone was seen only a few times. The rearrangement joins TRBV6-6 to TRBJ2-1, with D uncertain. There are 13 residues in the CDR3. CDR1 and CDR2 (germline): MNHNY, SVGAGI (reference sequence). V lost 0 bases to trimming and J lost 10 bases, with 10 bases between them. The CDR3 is CASSYSGVGEQFF. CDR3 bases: TGTGCCAGCAGTTACTCGGGTGTGGGGGAGCAGTTCTTC.

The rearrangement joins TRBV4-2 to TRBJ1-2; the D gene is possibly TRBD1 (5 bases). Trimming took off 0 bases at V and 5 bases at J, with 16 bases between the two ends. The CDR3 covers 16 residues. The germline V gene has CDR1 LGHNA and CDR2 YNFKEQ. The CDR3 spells CASSQESGGAGYGYTF. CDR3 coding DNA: TGTGCCAGCAGCCAAGAGTCGGGGGGAGCTGGGTATGGCTACACCTTC.

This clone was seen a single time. CDR3 sequence (DNA): TGTGCCAGCAGCGTTGACAGGCTACCCTATGGCTACACCTTC. It yields the protein CASSVDRLPYGYTF. The chain joins TRBV5-6 to TRBJ1-2; D might be TRBD1 (6 bases). Trimming left V 4 bases short and J 4 bases short, with 14 bases between. This CDR3 has 14 amino acids. Germline CDR1 reads SGHDT; CDR2 reads YYEEEE.

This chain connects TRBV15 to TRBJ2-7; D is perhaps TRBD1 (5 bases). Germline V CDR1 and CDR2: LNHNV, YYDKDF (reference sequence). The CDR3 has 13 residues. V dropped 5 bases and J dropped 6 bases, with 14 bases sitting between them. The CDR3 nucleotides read TGTGCCACCAGCTTGGTAGGGGAAGGCGAGCAGTACTTC. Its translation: CATSLVGEGEQYF.

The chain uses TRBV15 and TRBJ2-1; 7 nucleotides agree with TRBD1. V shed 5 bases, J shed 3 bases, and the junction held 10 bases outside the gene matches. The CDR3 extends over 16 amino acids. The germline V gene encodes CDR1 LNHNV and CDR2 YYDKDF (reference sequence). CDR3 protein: CATSPTTGLGYNEQFF. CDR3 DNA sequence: TGTGCCACCAGCCCCACGACAGGGTTGGGCTACAATGAGCAGTTCTTC.

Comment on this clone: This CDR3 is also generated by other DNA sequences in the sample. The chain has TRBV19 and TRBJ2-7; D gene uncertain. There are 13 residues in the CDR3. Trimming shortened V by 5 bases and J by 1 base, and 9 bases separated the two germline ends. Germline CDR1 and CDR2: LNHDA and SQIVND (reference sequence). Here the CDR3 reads CASSPTASYEQYF. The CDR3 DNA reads TGTGCCAGTAGTCCAACAGCTTCCTACGAGCAGTACTTC.

CDR3 sequence reads: CASGQEWGNRDNEQFF. The CDR3 region has the DNA TGTGCTAGTGGTCAGGAGTGGGGAAATCGGGACAATGAGCAGTTCTTC. The rearrangement joins TRBV12-5 to TRBJ2-1; D is ambiguous. This CDR3 is built from 16 residues. Germline values: CDR1 LGHNT, CDR2 FRNRAP. Trimming shortened V by 5 bases and J by 5 bases, and 19 bases separated the two germline ends.

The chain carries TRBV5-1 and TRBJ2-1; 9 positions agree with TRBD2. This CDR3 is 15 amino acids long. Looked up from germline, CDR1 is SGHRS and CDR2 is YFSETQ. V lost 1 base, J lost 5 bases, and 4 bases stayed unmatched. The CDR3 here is CASSLHPSGNNEQFF. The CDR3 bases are TGCGCCAGCAGCTTGCATCCTAGCGGGAACAATGAGCAGTTCTTC.

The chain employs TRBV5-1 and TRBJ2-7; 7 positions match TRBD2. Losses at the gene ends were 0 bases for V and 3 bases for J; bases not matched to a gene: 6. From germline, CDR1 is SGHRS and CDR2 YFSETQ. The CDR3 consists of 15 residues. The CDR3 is CASSLASGSIYEQYF. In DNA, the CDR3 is TGCGCCAGCAGCTTGGCTAGCGGTAGCATCTACGAGCAGTACTTC. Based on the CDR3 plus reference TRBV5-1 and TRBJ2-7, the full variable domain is KAGVTQTPRYLIKTRGQQVTLSCSPISGHRSVSWYQQTPGQGLQFLFEYFSETQRNKGNFPGRFSGRQFSNSRSEMNVSTLELGDSALYLCASSLASGSIYEQYFGPGTRLTVT.

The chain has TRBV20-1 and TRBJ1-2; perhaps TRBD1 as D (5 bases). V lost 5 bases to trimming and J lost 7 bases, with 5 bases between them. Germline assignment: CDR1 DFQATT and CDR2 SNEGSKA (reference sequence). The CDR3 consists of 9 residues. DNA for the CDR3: TGCAGTGCTGGGGGTGGCTACACCTTC. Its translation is CSAGGGYTF.

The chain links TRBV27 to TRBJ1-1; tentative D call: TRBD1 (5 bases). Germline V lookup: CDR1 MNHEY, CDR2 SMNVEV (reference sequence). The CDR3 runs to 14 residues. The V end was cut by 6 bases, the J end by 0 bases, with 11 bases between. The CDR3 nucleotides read TGTGCCAGCAGAAGACAGTTCATGAACACTGAAGCTTTCTTT. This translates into CASRRQFMNTEAFF.

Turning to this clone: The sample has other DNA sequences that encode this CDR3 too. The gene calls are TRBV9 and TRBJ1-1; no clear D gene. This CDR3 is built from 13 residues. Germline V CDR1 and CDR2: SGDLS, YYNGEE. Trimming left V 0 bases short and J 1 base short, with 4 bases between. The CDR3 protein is CASSVGANTEAFF. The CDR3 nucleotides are TGTGCCAGCAGCGTAGGAGCGAACACTGAAGCTTTCTTT. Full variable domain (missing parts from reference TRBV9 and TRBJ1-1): DSGVTQTPKHLITATGQRVTLRCSPRSGDLSVYWYQQSLDQGLQFLIQYYNGEERAKGNILERFSAQQFPDLHSELNLSSLELGDSALYFCASSVGANTEAFFGQGTRLTVV.

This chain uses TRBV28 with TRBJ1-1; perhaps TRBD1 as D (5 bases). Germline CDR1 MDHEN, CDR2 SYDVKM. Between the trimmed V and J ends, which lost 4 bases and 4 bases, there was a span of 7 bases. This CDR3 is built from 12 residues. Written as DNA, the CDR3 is TGTGCCAGCAGTTCAGGGTCCACTGAAGCTTTCTTT. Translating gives CASSSGSTEAFF.

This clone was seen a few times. CDR3 loop: CSARVGDEQFF. DNA for the CDR3: TGCAGTGCTAGAGTGGGTGATGAGCAGTTCTTC. The chain recombines TRBV20-1 with TRBJ2-1, with no clear D. V shed 1 base and J shed 8 bases, with 6 bases lying between them. This CDR3 is built from 11 residues. Germline CDR1 is DFQATT and CDR2 is SNEGSKA (reference sequence).

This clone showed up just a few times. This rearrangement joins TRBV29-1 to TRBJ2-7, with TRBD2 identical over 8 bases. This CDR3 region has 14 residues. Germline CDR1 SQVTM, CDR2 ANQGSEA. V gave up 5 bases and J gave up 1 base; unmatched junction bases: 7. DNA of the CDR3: TGCAGCGTTTTTACACTAGCGGAGTCCTACGAGCAGTACTTC. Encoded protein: CSVFTLAESYEQYF.

The DNA for the CDR3 is TGTGCCAGCGGGGCAGCCTCCTACGAGCAGTACTTC. Its translation is CASGAASYEQYF. The chain links TRBV27 to TRBJ2-7; D possibly corresponds to TRBD1 (5 bases). The CDR3 runs 12 residues. Germline V CDR1 and CDR2: MNHEY, SMNVEV (reference sequence). V was cut by 8 bases and J by 0 bases, with 8 bases left in between.

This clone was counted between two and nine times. The CDR3 loop is CASRYEGAAEPQHF. In DNA, the CDR3 is TGTGCCAGCAGGTATGAGGGGGCTGCGGAGCCCCAGCATTTT. The chain couples TRBV2 to TRBJ1-5; TRBD1 agrees at 7 bases. The CDR3 runs 14 residues. Trimming at V came to 6 bases and at J to 8 bases, leaving 10 bases not matched to a gene. CDR1 is SNHLY, CDR2 FYNNEI, per germline.

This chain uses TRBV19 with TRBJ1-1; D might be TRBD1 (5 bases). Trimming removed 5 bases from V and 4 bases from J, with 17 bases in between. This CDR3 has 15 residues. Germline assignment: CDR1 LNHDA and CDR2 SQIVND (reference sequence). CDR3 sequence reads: CASSGQGRLGTEAFF. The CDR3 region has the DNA TGTGCCAGTAGTGGCCAGGGCAGGCTTGGCACTGAAGCTTTCTTT.

This CDR3 is CASSVPGLAANTGELFF. The CDR3 nucleotides read TGTGCCAGCAGCGTCCCGGGACTAGCGGCGAACACCGGGGAGCTGTTTTTT. The rearrangement joins TRBV9 to TRBJ2-2, with 11 bases aligning to TRBD2. V dropped 2 bases and J dropped 0; count of bases not matched to a gene: 3. Germline CDR1 is SGDLS and CDR2 is YYNGEE. This CDR3 has 17 residues. Looking up the rest from reference TRBV9 and TRBJ2-2 gives the full variable domain: DSGVTQTPKHLITATGQRVTLRCSPRSGDLSVYWYQQSLDQGLQFLIQYYNGEERAKGNILERFSAQQFPDLHSELNLSSLELGDSALYFCASSVPGLAANTGELFFGEGSRLTVL.